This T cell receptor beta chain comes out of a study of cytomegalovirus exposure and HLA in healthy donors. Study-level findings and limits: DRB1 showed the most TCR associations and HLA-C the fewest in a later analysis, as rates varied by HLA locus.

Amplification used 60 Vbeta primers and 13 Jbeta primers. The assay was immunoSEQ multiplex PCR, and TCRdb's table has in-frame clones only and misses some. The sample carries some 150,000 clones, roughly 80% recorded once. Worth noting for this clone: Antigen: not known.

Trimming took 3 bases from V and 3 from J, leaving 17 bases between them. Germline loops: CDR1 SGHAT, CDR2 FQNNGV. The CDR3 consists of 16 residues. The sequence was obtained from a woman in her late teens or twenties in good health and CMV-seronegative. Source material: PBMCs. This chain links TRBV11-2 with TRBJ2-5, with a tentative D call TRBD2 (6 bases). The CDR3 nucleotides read TGTGCCAGCAGCTTTAACCCGGGGTCGGGAGAAGAGACCCAGTACTTC. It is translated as CASSFNPGSGEETQYF.